This T cell receptor beta chain was sequenced for a study of blood T cell repertoires in COVID-19. V was pared by 0 bases and J by 7 bases, with 13 bases between. The CDR3 totals 14 residues. Germline V CDR1 and CDR2: GTSNPN, SVGIG (reference sequence). The repertoire was sequenced with immunoSEQ multiplex PCR; TCRdb's copy has only in-frame clones and lacks some. The sample carries 250,000 or so clones, approximately 86% recorded once. The genes are TRBV30 and TRBJ2-1; TRBD2 might be the D (6 bases). The sequenced material came from PBMCs or T cells enriched from blood (not recorded which). The clonotype originates from a woman aged 18-29 years who had recovered from COVID-19. Here the CDR3 reads CAWSVVGGQNEQFF. CDR3 sequence (DNA): TGTGCCTGGAGTGTCGTCGGGGGTCAAAATGAGCAGTTCTTC.